This T cell receptor (beta chain) came from a study of Graves' ophthalmopathy and Graves' hyperthyroidism. No donor had other autoimmune disease, uncontrolled infection, pregnancy or lactation. Isolation of PBMCs was performed using 8 to 10 ml of fresh peripheral blood. General study results and limits: In blood appeared most of the expanded thyroid clonotypes whose frequency exceeded 0.001.

Amplified material comprised TCR beta CDR3 regions derived from RNA transcripts. HTBI primers primed a first-round RT-PCR, and a second-round multiplex PCR followed. MiXCR was run by TCRdb on the multiplex PCR reads, yielding one entry per CDR3 protein. The table lists over 40,000 distinct CDR3 sequences, roughly 52% of them singletons. This clonotype was seen a few times. Its cognate antigen is unknown. The ends were cut back, 2 bases at V and 4 bases at J, with 9 bases in the middle. CDR1 and CDR2 (germline): MNHNY, SVGAGI (reference sequence). This CDR3 is built from 14 residues. What was sequenced was peripheral blood. The sequence was obtained from an adult man with Graves' ophthalmopathy. The genes are TRBV6-6 and TRBJ1-3; D is unresolved. CDR3 sequence (DNA): TGTGCCAGCAGTTACGTAACTAGCGGAAACACCATATATTTT. Encoded protein: CASSYVTSGNTIYF.